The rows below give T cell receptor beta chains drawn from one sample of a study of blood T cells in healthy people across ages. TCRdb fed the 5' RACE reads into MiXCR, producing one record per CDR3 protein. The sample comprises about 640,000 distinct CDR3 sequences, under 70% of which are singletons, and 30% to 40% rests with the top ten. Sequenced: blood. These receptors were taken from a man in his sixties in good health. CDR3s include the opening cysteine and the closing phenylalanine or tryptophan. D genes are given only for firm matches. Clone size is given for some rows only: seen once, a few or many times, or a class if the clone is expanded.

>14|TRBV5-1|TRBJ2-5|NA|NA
CASSLVSHGETQYF
TGCGCCAGCAGCTTGGTCAGTCATGGAGAGACCCAGTACTTC
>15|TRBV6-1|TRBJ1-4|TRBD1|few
CASRPPGDRVGKLFF
TGTGCCAGCAGACCCCCGGGGGACAGGGTCGGAAAACTGTTTTTT
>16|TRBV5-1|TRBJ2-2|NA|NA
CASSLAPGQSYSELFF
TGCGCCAGCAGCTTGGCTCCGGGACAATCATATTCGGAGCTGTTTTTT
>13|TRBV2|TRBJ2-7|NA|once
CASSEEGFDEQYF
TGTGCCAGCAGTGAAGAGGGTTTTGACGAGCAGTACTTC
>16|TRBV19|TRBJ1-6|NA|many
CASHYPQSVFHSPLHF
TGTGCCAGCCACTATCCCCAGTCCGTATTCCATTCACCCCTCCACTTT
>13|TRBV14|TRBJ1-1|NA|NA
CASSPGHINEAFF
TGTGCCAGCAGCCCGGGACACATCAATGAAGCTTTCTTT
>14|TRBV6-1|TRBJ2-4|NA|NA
CASSFLASKNIQYF
TGTGCCAGCAGTTTTCTAGCCTCCAAAAACATTCAGTACTTC
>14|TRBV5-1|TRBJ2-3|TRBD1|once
CASQDRGDTDTQYF
TGCGCCAGCCAGGACAGGGGGGACACAGATACGCAGTATTTT
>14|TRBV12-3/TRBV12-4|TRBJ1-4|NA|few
CASSLRPRGEKLFF
TGTGCCAGCAGTTTACGGCCCCGGGGGGAAAAACTGTTTTTT
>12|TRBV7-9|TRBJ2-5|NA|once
CASSLGTEAQYF
TGTGCCAGCAGCTTAGGTACTGAGGCCCAGTACTTC
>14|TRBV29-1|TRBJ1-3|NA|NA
CSVEEVNSGNTIYF
TGCAGCGTTGAGGAGGTTAACTCTGGAAACACCATATATTTT
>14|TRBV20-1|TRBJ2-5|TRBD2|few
CSARPGLVRETQYF
TGCAGTGCTAGACCTGGACTAGTCCGGGAGACCCAGTACTTC
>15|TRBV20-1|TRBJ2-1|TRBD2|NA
CSASLAGGRTGEQFF
TGCAGTGCTTCACTAGCGGGGGGGCGCACCGGTGAGCAGTTCTTC
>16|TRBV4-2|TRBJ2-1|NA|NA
CASSQRSKPLDNEQFF
TGTGCCAGCAGCCAACGCAGCAAACCACTTGACAATGAGCAGTTCTTC
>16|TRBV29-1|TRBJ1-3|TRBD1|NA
CSVEVRGRGAGNTIYF
TGCAGCGTTGAAGTGAGGGGGCGTGGGGCTGGAAACACCATATATTTT
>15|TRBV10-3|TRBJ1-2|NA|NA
CAISESSTPDYGYTF
TGTGCCATCAGTGAGTCTTCCACCCCGGACTATGGCTACACCTTC
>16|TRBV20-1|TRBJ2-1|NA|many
CSARYRWGGRGNEQFF
TGCAGTGCCAGATATAGATGGGGGGGCCGGGGCAATGAGCAGTTCTTC
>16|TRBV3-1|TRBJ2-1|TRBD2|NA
CASSQGTSGGALEQFF
TGTGCCAGCAGCCAAGGGACTAGCGGGGGGGCCTTGGAGCAGTTCTTC
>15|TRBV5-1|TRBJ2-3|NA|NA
CASSPNSPRTDTQYF
TGCGCCAGCAGTCCGAACAGCCCCCGGACAGATACGCAGTATTTT
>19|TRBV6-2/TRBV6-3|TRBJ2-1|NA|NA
CASSYKGGGRRSSYNEQFF
TGTGCCAGCAGTTACAAGGGTGGAGGCAGGAGAAGCTCCTACAATGAGCAGTTCTTC
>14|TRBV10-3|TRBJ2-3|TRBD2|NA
CASTSGGSIDTQYF
TGTGCCAGCACTAGCGGGGGAAGCATAGATACGCAGTATTTT
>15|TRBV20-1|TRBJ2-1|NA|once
CSASEEGSSYNEQFF
TGCAGTGCTAGCGAGGAAGGTAGCTCCTACAATGAGCAGTTCTTC
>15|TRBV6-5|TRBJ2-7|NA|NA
CASSYGLGSFDEQYF
TGTGCCAGCAGTTACGGTCTGGGGTCCTTCGACGAGCAGTACTTC
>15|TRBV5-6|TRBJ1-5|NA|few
CASSLAGGSGQPQHF
TGTGCCAGCAGCTTGGCCGGGGGCTCTGGTCAGCCCCAGCATTTT
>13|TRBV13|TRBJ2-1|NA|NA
CASSFLGRNEQFF
TGTGCCAGCAGCTTTTTAGGTCGGAATGAGCAGTTCTTC
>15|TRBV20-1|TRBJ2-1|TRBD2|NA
CSARGAGGSHNEQFF
TGCAGTGCTAGAGGAGCGGGGGGCTCCCACAATGAGCAGTTCTTC
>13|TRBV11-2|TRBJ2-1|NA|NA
CASSVEPNNEQFF
TGTGCCAGCAGCGTAGAACCAAACAATGAGCAGTTCTTC
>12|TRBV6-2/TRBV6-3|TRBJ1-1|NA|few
CASTDRWTEAFF
TGTGCCAGCACGGACAGATGGACTGAAGCTTTCTTT
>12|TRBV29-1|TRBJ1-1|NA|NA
CSVDWGNTEAFF
TGCAGCGTTGACTGGGGTAACACTGAAGCTTTCTTT
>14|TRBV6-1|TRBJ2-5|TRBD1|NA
CASSQYGQGGTQYF
TGTGCCAGCAGTCAGTACGGACAGGGGGGGACCCAGTACTTC
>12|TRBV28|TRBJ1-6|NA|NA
CGTTVYNSPLHF
TGTGGGACGACCGTCTATAATTCACCCCTCCACTTT
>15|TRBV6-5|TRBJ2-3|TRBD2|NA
CASSYSSGVTDTQYF
TGTGCCAGCAGTTACTCGAGCGGGGTCACAGATACGCAGTATTTT
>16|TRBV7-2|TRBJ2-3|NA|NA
CASSLDRVAVTDTQYF
TGTGCCAGCAGCTTAGATCGGGTAGCGGTCACAGATACGCAGTATTTT
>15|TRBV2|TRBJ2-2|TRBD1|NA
CASSSDRGRTGELFF
TGTGCCAGCAGCTCGGACAGGGGGCGCACCGGGGAGCTGTTTTTT
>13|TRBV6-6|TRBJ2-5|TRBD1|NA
CASSLPDRDEQYF
TGTGCCAGCAGCCTCCCGGACAGGGATGAGCAGTACTTC
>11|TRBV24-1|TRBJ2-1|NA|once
CATSQGPEQFF
TGTGCCACCAGTCAGGGCCCTGAGCAGTTCTTC
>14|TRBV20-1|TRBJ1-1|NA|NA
CSARDARGVTEAFF
TGCAGTGCTAGAGATGCGAGGGGGGTCACTGAAGCTTTCTTT
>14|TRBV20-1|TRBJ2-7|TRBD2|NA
CSARNLAGSYEQYF
TGCAGTGCTAGAAACCTAGCGGGGTCCTACGAGCAGTACTTC
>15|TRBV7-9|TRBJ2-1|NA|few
CASQGGISSYNEQFF
TGTGCCAGCCAGGGGGGGATTTCCTCCTACAATGAGCAGTTCTTC
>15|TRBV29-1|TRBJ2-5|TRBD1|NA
CSVDVLGQGNNEQYF
TGCAGCGTTGATGTCTTAGGACAGGGTAACAATGAGCAGTACTTC
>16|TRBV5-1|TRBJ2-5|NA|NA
CASSLAAADLGIEQYF
TGCGCCAGCAGCTTGGCCGCGGCGGATCTCGGGATTGAGCAGTACTTC
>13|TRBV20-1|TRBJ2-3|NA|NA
CSARERDKDTQYF
TGCAGTGCTAGAGAGAGGGATAAAGATACGCAGTATTTT
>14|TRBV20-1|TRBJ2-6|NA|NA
CSAYPGAGANVLTF
TGCAGTGCGTATCCAGGGGCTGGGGCCAACGTCCTGACTTTC
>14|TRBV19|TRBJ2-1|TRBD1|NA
CASSTQTGANEQFF
TGTGCCAGTAGTACACAAACAGGGGCCAATGAGCAGTTCTTC
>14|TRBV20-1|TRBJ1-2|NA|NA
CSARAGSAEIGYTF
TGCAGTGCTAGAGCAGGGTCGGCGGAAATCGGCTACACCTTC
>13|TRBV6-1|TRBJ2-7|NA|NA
CASSDGMPYEQYF
TGTGCCAGCAGTGATGGGATGCCCTACGAGCAGTACTTC
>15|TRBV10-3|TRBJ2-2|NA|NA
CAITAGDGGAGELFF
TGTGCCATCACTGCCGGTGACGGGGGAGCTGGGGAGCTGTTTTTT
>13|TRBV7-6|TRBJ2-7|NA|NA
CASSLDQFYEQYF
TGTGCCAGCAGCTTAGACCAGTTCTACGAGCAGTACTTC
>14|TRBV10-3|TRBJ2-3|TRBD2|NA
CAISLLAGADTQYF
TGTGCCATCAGTCTGCTAGCGGGGGCAGATACGCAGTATTTT
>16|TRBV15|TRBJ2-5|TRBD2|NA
CATSNPGLAVQETQYF
TGTGCCACCAGCAATCCGGGACTAGCGGTTCAAGAGACCCAGTACTTC
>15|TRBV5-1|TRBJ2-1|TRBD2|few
CASSLQAGVNNEQFF
TGCGCCAGCAGCCTTCAAGCGGGGGTAAACAATGAGCAGTTCTTC
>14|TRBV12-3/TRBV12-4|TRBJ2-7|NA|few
CASSPGRGTYEQYF
TGTGCCAGCAGCCCAGGGCGTGGAACCTACGAGCAGTACTTC
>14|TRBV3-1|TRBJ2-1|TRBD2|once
CASSFRLAEGEQFF
TGTGCCAGCAGCTTTCGACTAGCGGAAGGTGAGCAGTTCTTC
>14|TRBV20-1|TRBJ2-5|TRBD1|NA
CSARRDRLRETQYF
TGCAGTGCTAGACGGGACAGGTTACGAGAGACCCAGTACTTC
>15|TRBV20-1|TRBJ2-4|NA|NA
CSARDQLGQAGIQYF
TGCAGTGCTAGAGATCAACTTGGGCAGGCAGGCATTCAGTACTTC
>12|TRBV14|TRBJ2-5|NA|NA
CASSFAGATQYF
TGTGCCAGCAGCTTTGCGGGGGCTACCCAGTACTTC
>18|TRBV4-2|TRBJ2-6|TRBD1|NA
CTSSQVGTGSSGANVLTF
TGTACCAGCAGCCAAGTGGGGACAGGGAGCTCTGGGGCCAACGTCCTGACTTTC
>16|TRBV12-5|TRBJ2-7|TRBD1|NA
CASGLAPPGQVYEQYF
TGTGCTAGTGGTTTGGCCCCCCCGGGACAGGTCTACGAGCAGTACTTC
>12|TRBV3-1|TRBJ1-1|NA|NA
CASSSGLSEAFF
TGTGCCAGCAGCTCAGGGCTCTCTGAAGCTTTCTTT